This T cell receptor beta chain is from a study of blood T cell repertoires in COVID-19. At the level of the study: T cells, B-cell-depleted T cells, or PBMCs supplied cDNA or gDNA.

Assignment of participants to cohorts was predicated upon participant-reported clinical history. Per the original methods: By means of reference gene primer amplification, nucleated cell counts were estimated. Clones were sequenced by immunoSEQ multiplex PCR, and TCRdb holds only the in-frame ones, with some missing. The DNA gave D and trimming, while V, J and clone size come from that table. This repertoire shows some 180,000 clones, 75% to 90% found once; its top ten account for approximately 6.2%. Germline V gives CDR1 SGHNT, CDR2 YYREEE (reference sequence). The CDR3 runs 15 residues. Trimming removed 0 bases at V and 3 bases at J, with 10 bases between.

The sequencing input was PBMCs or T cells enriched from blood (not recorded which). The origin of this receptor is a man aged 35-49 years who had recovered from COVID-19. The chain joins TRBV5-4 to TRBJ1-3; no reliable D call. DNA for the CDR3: TGTGCCAGCAGCTTGGCCGGGGTAGATGGAAACACCATATATTTT. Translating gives CASSLAGVDGNTIYF.